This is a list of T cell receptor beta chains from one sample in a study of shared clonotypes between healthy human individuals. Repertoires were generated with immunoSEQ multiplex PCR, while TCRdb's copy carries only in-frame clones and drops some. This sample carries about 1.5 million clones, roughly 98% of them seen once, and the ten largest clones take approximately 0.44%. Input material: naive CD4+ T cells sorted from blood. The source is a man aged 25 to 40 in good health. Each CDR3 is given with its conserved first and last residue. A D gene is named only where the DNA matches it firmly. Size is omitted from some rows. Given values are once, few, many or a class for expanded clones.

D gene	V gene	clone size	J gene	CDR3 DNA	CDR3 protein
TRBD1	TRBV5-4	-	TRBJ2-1	TGTGCCAGCAGCTTGGGGGACAGGGGGCGTGGAACGAATGAGCAGTTCTTC	CASSLGDRGRGTNEQFF
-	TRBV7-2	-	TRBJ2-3	TGTGCCAGCAGCTTACCCGCAGGCTCCACAGATACGCAGTATTTT	CASSLPAGSTDTQYF
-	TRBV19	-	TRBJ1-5	TGTGCCAGTAGTATAGTCGGGAATCAGCCCCAGCATTTT	CASSIVGNQPQHF
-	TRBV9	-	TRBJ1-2	TGTGCCAGCAGCGGTGAGGGTGGCTACACCTTC	CASSGEGGYTF
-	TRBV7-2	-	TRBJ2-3	TGTGCCAGCAGCTCGCACCACACAGATACGCAGTATTTT	CASSSHHTDTQYF
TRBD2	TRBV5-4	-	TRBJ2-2	TGTGCCAGCAGCTTGGGTAGCGGGAGAACCGGGGAGCTGTTTTTT	CASSLGSGRTGELFF
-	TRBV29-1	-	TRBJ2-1	TGCAGCGGCACCCGTGGGGTGCCCCGCTACAATGAGCAGTTCTTC	CSGTRGVPRYNEQFF
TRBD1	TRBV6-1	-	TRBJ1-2	TGTGCCAGCAGTGAAGGGACAGGGAGAGAGAGAAGAGGCTACACCTTC	CASSEGTGRERRGYTF
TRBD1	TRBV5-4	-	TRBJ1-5	TGTGCCAGCAGTTCAGGACAGGTGAGCAATCAGCCCCAGCATTTT	CASSSGQVSNQPQHF
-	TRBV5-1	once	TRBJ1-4	TGCGCCAGCAGCTTGGTGCAGGGCAATGAAAAACTGTTTTTT	CASSLVQGNEKLFF
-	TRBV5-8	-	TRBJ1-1	TGTGCCAGCAGCTTGTGGTCGCAGGGAGCCACTGAAGCTTTCTTT	CASSLWSQGATEAFF
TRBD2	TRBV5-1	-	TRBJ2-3	TGCGCCAGCAGCTTCCTAGCGGGAGTAGTTTCAGATACGCAGTATTTT	CASSFLAGVVSDTQYF
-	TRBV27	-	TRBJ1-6	TGTGCCAGCAGTCTACGACTTGGAGGGGATTCACCCCTCCACTTT	CASSLRLGGDSPLHF
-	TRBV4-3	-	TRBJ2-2	TGCGCCAGCAGCCAAGACCCTTGGAACACCGGGGAGCTGTTTTTT	CASSQDPWNTGELFF
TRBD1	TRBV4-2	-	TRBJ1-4	TGTGCCAGCAGCCAAGCGGGGCAGGGACAGGAAAAACTGTTTTTT	CASSQAGQGQEKLFF
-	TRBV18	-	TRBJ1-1	TGTGCCAGCTCACCGATCGACAGGAACACTGAAGCTTTCTTT	CASSPIDRNTEAFF
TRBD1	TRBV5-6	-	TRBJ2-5	TGTGCCAGCAGCCCTACAGGGACAGGTTCTGAGACCCAGTACTTC	CASSPTGTGSETQYF
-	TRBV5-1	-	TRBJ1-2	TGCGCCAGCAGCTCTACCGGGGGTAACTATGGCTACACCTTC	CASSSTGGNYGYTF
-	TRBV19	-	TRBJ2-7	TGTGCCAGTAGTATTCGCACCTCTGGGGGGAGGTCCTACGAGCAGTACTTC	CASSIRTSGGRSYEQYF
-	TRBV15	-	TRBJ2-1	TGTGCCACCAGCAGAGGGACAGAGCAGTTCTTC	CATSRGTEQFF
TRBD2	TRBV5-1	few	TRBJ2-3	TGCGCCAGCAGCTTCCTAGCGGGAGGCACAGATACGCAGTATTTT	CASSFLAGGTDTQYF
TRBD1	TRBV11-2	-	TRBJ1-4	TGTGCCAGCAGCCTGGGACAGACACGTGAAAAACTGTTTTTT	CASSLGQTREKLFF
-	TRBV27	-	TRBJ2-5	TGTGCCAGCAGGAGGAACGCATGGCAACAAGAGACCCAGTACTTC	CASRRNAWQQETQYF
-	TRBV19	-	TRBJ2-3	TGTGCCATCAGCCAGGCCCACACAGATACGCAGTATTTT	CAISQAHTDTQYF
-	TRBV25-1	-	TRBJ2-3	TGTGCCAGCAGTGAGACCTCAACAGATACGCAGTATTTT	CASSETSTDTQYF
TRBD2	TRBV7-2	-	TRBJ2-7	TGTGCCAGCAGCTTAGAAGGACTAGCGGCCTACGAGCAGTACTTC	CASSLEGLAAYEQYF
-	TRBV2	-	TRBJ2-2	TGTGCCAGCCAGAAATCGGGATTGGACACCGGGGAGCTGTTTTTT	CASQKSGLDTGELFF
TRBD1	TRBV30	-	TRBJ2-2	TGTGCCGGCCGACCGGGACAGGTTAACACCGGGGAGCTGTTTTTT	CAGRPGQVNTGELFF
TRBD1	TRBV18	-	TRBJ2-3	TGTGCCAGCTCACCACGGACAGGGAGCCAGTATTTT	CASSPRTGSQYF
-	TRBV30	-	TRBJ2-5	TGTGCCTGGAGTGTACGTACAGGGTGGGGAGAGACCCAGTACTTC	CAWSVRTGWGETQYF
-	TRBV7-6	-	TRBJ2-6	TGTGCCAGCAGCTTAGAGGCTGGGGCCAACGTCCTGACTTTC	CASSLEAGANVLTF
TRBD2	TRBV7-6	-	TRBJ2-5	TGTGCCAGCAGCCCCGGACTAGCGGGAAGCATGCAAGAGACCCAGTACTTC	CASSPGLAGSMQETQYF
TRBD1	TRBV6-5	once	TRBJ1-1	TGTGCCAGCAGCCCCACAGGGGGCTACACTGAAGCTTTCTTT	CASSPTGGYTEAFF
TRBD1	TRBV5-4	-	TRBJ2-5	TGTGCCAGCAGCTTGGCAGGGACAGGAGAGACCCAGTACTTC	CASSLAGTGETQYF
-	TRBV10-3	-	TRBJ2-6	TGTGCCATCAGTGCCGCTGGGGCCAACGTCCTGACTTTC	CAISAAGANVLTF
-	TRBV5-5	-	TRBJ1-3	TGTGCCAGCAGCCCCTACGGGGGGAATTCTGGAAACACCATATATTTT	CASSPYGGNSGNTIYF
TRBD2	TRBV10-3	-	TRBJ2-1	TGTGCCACAAGAACTAGCGGGAGCTACAATGAGCAGTTCTTC	CATRTSGSYNEQFF
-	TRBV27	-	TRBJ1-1	TGTGCCAGCAGTTTATCGACACTGAACACTGAAGCTTTCTTT	CASSLSTLNTEAFF
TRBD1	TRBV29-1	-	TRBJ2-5	TGCAGCGTTGCCGAACAGGGGACAGAGACCCAGTACTTC	CSVAEQGTETQYF
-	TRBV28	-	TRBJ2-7	TGTGCCACCTCATGGGCGCGGGGCTCCTACGAGCAGTACTTC	CATSWARGSYEQYF
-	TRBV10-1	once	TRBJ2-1	TGCGCCAGCAGCCGGGACCCTCCCTACAATGAGCAGTTCTTC	CASSRDPPYNEQFF
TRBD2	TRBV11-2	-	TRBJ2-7	TGTGCCAGCAGCTCACTAGCGAACCACTACGAGCAGTACTTC	CASSSLANHYEQYF
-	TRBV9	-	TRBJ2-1	TGTGCCAGCAGCGAGCTAGTCACCAATGAGCAGTTCTTC	CASSELVTNEQFF
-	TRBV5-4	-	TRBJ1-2	TGTGCCAGCAGCTTGACAGTAACTGGCTACACCTTC	CASSLTVTGYTF